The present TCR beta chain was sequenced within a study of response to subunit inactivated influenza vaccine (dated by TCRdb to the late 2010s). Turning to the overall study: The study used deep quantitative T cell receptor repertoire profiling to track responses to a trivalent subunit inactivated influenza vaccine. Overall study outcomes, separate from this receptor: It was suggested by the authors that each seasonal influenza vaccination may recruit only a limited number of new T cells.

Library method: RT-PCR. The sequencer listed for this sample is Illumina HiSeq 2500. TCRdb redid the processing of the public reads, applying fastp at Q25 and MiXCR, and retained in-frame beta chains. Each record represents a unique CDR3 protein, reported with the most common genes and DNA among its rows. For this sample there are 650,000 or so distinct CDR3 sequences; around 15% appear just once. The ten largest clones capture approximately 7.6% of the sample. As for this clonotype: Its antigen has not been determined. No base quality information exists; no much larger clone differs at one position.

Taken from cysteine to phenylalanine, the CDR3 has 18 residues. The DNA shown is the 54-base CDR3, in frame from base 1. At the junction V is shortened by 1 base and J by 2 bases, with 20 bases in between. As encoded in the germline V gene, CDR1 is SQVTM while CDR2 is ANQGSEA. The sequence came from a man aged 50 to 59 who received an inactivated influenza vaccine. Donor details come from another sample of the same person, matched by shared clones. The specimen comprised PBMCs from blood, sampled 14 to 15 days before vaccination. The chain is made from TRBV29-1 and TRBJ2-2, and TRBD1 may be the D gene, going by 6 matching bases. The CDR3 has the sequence CSVEVEPGVLFNTGELFF. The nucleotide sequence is TGCAGCGTTGAAGTCGAGCCAGGGGTCCTCTTTAACACCGGGGAGCTGTTTTTT.